The 26 T cell receptor beta chains below all came from one sample that was sequenced in a study of T cells in Graves' hyperthyroidism and ophthalmopathy. What was amplified from RNA transcripts were TCR beta CDR3 regions. During a first-round RT-PCR of the TCR CDR3, the HTBI primer set was used. TCRdb re-called the multiplex PCR reads through MiXCR, storing one row per CDR3 protein. The sample records around 280,000 distinct CDR3 sequences, less than 15% being singletons. The sample taken for sequencing was blood. These receptors came from a woman in her thirties with Graves' hyperthyroidism that later progressed to Graves' ophthalmopathy.

In this sample, this clonotype turned up many times. The chain recombines TRBV24-1 with TRBJ2-3; 13 nucleotides agree with TRBD2. This CDR3 contains 17 residues. Germline V gene data show CDR1 as KGHDR and CDR2 as SFDVKD. Unmatched junction bases numbered 6, after V lost 3 bases and J lost 4 bases. CDR3 sequence reads: CATSDPGLAGAADTQYF. The DNA for the CDR3 is TGTGCCACCAGTGATCCCGGACTAGCGGGAGCGGCAGATACGCAGTATTTT.

This clonotype was counted ten times or more. The V and J genes are TRBV7-9 and TRBJ1-4; no firm D call. The V end lost 1 base, the J end lost 5 bases, and 5 bases lay between the germline ends. The CDR3 is made up of 13 amino acids. CDR1 is SEHNR, CDR2 FQNEAQ, per germline (reference sequence). The CDR3 spells CASSLEVNEKLFF. DNA of the CDR3: TGTGCCAGCAGCTTAGAGGTGAATGAAAAACTGTTTTTT.

Concerning this clonotype itself: Being one base from a much bigger clone, this may be a read error. The CDR3 protein is CASSSGPPAAYEQFF. For the CDR3, the DNA is TGTGCCAGCAGTTCGGGGCCCCCGGCGGCCTACGAGCAGTTCTTC. The genes are TRBV27 and TRBJ2-7; tentatively, D is TRBD1 or TRBD2 (5 bases each). The better agreement between TRBJ2-1 and the DNA end casts doubt on the J call. This CDR3 has 15 residues. Germline CDR1 and CDR2: MNHEY and SMNVEV (reference sequence).

This clonotype was counted at least ten times. The chain combines TRBV3-1 with TRBJ2-2; the D is unclear. The CDR3 is made up of 11 amino acids. V lost 6 bases, J lost 3 bases, and 2 bases lay in between. In germline, CDR1 is LGHDT, CDR2 YNNKEL (reference sequence). CDR3 nucleotide sequence: TGTGCCAGCAGGCACACCGGGGAGCTGTTTTTT. This translates into CASRHTGELFF.

This clonotype appeared many times. The CDR3 region is CASSLGDHSYEQYF. CDR3 coding DNA: TGCGCCAGCAGCTTGGGGGACCACTCCTACGAGCAGTACTTC. This sequence joins TRBV5-1 and TRBJ2-7, with D tentatively TRBD1 or TRBD2 (5 bases each). Trimming shortened V by 0 bases and J by 0 bases, and 7 bases separated the two germline ends. The germline V gene encodes CDR1 SGHRS and CDR2 YFSETQ. This CDR3 is 14 amino acids long.

This clonotype was seen repeatedly, ten times or more. This chain connects TRBV12-3 or TRBV12-4 to TRBJ2-5, with D hard to call. V was trimmed by 6 bases and J by 3 bases, leaving 11 bases between them. This CDR3 spans 13 amino acids. The CDR3 sequence: CASSFAGKETQYF. As DNA, the CDR3 is TGTGCCAGCAGCTTTGCAGGAAAAGAGACCCAGTACTTC.

This clonotype was seen ten or more times. The CDR3 nucleotides read TGCAGCGTTGTTAGCGGGAACACCGGGGAGCTGTTTTTT. This sequence encodes CSVVSGNTGELFF. V usage is TRBV29-1 and J usage is TRBJ2-2, with D possibly being TRBD2 (6 bases). Germline-derived CDR1 and CDR2 are SQVTM and ANQGSEA. There are 13 residues in the CDR3. V shed 4 bases and J shed 1 base, with 7 bases lying between them.

This clonotype was picked up many times. The chain has TRBV27 and TRBJ1-1; D is perhaps TRBD1 (5 bases). With 2 bases removed from V and 7 bases from J, the gap between germline ends came to 8 bases. This CDR3 has 12 amino acids. Germline CDR1 reads MNHEY; CDR2 reads SMNVEV (reference sequence). The CDR3 DNA sequence: TGTGCCAGCAGTTTAGGGGACGGTGAAGCTTTCTTT. Translation: CASSLGDGEAFF.

Of note for this clonotype: A read error is possible here, since a much larger clone lies one base away. The V and J genes are TRBV7-2 and TRBJ1-6, with D perhaps matching TRBD1 (5 bases). The V end was cut by 9 bases, the J end by 6 bases, with 18 bases between. The CDR3 runs to 15 residues. Looked up from germline, CDR1 is SGHTA and CDR2 is FQGNSA. The CDR3 DNA sequence: TGTGCCAGAAGTCTAAAGTGGACACTTAATTCACCCCTCCACTTT. Its protein is CARSLKWTLNSPLHF.

This clonotype was observed at least ten times. This chain connects TRBV18 to TRBJ1-5; tentatively, D is TRBD1 (6 bases). Deletions cut 3 bases from V and 5 bases from J, with 17 bases between. Germline V CDR1 and CDR2: KGHSH, LQKENI. This CDR3 comprises 16 residues. The CDR3 protein is CASSPSLTGGDQPQHF. The CDR3 region has the DNA TGTGCCAGCTCACCCTCCTTGACAGGCGGGGATCAGCCCCAGCATTTT.

This chain uses TRBV5-1 with TRBJ1-5; TRBD1 agrees at 8 bases. The V gene's germline CDR1 is SGHRS and CDR2 YFSETQ. The CDR3 covers 16 residues. Losses at the gene ends were 5 bases for V and 5 bases for J; bases not matched to a gene: 12. This CDR3 is CASRREPGGWDQPQHF. The CDR3 DNA sequence: TGCGCCAGCAGAAGGGAGCCAGGGGGCTGGGATCAGCCCCAGCATTTT. The variable domain in full, completed from reference TRBV5-1 and TRBJ1-5, reads KAGVTQTPRYLIKTRGQQVTLSCSPISGHRSVSWYQQTPGQGLQFLFEYFSETQRNKGNFPGRFSGRQFSNSRSEMNVSTLELGDSALYLCASRREPGGWDQPQHFGDGTRLSIL.

The table lists this clonotype with many counts. The chain couples TRBV6-2 or TRBV6-3 to TRBJ2-2; maybe TRBD1 (6 bases). The CDR3 loop spans 15 amino acids. Germline values: CDR1 MNHEY, CDR2 SVGEGT. The ends were cut back, 6 bases at V and 1 base at J, with 12 bases in the middle. This CDR3 is CASRGGRLNTGELFF. The CDR3 DNA follows: TGTGCCAGCAGAGGGGGACGATTGAACACCGGGGAGCTGTTTTTT.

There are many counts of this clonotype. The CDR3 DNA reads as TGCAGTGCTCAAGACCTGGACAGGGTGAAAGATACGCAGTATTTT. Its protein is CSAQDLDRVKDTQYF. The rearrangement uses TRBV20-1 and TRBJ2-3, with 8 nucleotides matching TRBD1. J was trimmed by 5 bases and V by 5 bases; bases with no gene match: 12. This CDR3 has 15 amino acids. The germline V gene has CDR1 DFQATT and CDR2 SNEGSKA (reference sequence).

This rearrangement joins TRBV5-4 to TRBJ2-3, with 15 nucleotides matching TRBD2. This CDR3 has 17 residues. Germline V gene lookup returns CDR1 SGHNT and CDR2 YYREEE (reference sequence). V was clipped by 0 bases and J by 6 bases; unmatched bases: 5. CDR3 in DNA: TGTGCCAGCAGCTTGGGGGGACTAGCGGGAGGTAGGGATACGCAGTATTTT. Its translation: CASSLGGLAGGRDTQYF.

In this sample, this clonotype turned up many times. The chain combines TRBV7-8 with TRBJ1-2; D is uncertain. Germline CDR1 SGHVS, CDR2 FQNEAQ. The germline V and J ends were trimmed by 1 base and 2 bases, with 11 bases remaining between them. The CDR3 spans 15 residues. This CDR3 reads CASSLGQGGNYGYTF. Written as DNA, the CDR3 is TGTGCCAGCAGCTTAGGTCAAGGAGGCAACTATGGCTACACCTTC.

This clonotype occurred a few times. The junction does not match germline at one end; this may be a read error. The rearrangement uses TRBV4-2 and TRBJ2-1, with D possibly matching TRBD2 (6 bases). The CDR3 sequence is 20 residues long. Germline CDR1 LGHNA, CDR2 YNFKEQ. Here the CDR3 reads CASSQEGPISGNGGPNEQCF. The DNA of the CDR3 is TGTGCCAGCAGCCAAGAGGGGCCGATTAGCGGTAACGGAGGTCCCAATGAGCAGTGCTTC.

This clonotype was recorded at least ten times. The V and J genes are TRBV7-2 and TRBJ2-7; TRBD2 aligns across 7 bases. J gave up 2 bases and V 5 bases, and 9 bases lay outside the gene matches. CDR3 length equals 15 residues. Germline CDR1 and CDR2: SGHTA and FQGNSA. This chain's CDR3 is CASSLTGGSTYEQYF. CDR3 nucleotide sequence: TGTGCCAGCAGCCTAACGGGGGGTTCGACCTACGAGCAGTACTTC.

The chain has TRBV6-1 and TRBJ2-3; D is unresolved. V dropped 9 bases and J dropped 1 base, with 14 bases sitting between them. Germline V gene lookup returns CDR1 MNHNS and CDR2 SASEGT. CDR3 length: 14 residues. CDR3 in DNA: TGTGCCAGAATTCCGGTAGGACGCACAGATACGCAGTATTTT. It encodes CARIPVGRTDTQYF.

The gene calls are TRBV19 and TRBJ2-1; 9 bases are shared with TRBD1. J gave up 8 bases and V 4 bases, and 9 bases lay outside the gene matches. Germline V CDR1 and CDR2: LNHDA, SQIVND (reference sequence). This CDR3 contains 15 residues. The CDR3 spells CASSNPDRGSDEQFF. The CDR3 coding sequence is TGTGCCAGTAGTAACCCCGACAGGGGGAGCGATGAGCAGTTCTTC.

The chain combines TRBV7-9 with TRBJ1-1, with D maybe TRBD1 (6 bases). From germline, CDR1 is SEHNR and CDR2 FQNEAQ (reference sequence). V was shortened by 1 base and J by 2 bases, with 11 bases between the two germline ends. CDR3 size: 15 residues. The CDR3 nucleotides are TGTGCCAGCAGCTTAGGTGACAGGACTAACACTGAAGCTTTCTTT. Protein sequence: CASSLGDRTNTEAFF.

Many counts were recorded for this clonotype. The chain employs TRBV7-6 and TRBJ2-2, with a weak D call TRBD2 (6 bases). CDR1 is SGHVS, CDR2 FNYEAQ, per germline. CDR3 length equals 14 residues. The ends were cut back, 4 bases at V and 7 bases at J, with 13 bases in the middle. The CDR3 sequence is CASSSTAGGGELFF. CDR3 nucleotides: TGTGCCAGCAGCTCGACAGCCGGGGGCGGGGAGCTGTTTTTT.

This rearrangement joins TRBV7-6 to TRBJ1-1, with a tentative D call TRBD1 (6 bases). Germline V lookup: CDR1 SGHVS, CDR2 FNYEAQ. CDR3 length: 15 residues. V was shortened by 2 bases and J by 4 bases, with 14 bases between the two germline ends. The CDR3 region is CASSLSDGGGTEAFF. The CDR3 nucleotides are TGTGCCAGCAGCTTATCGGACGGGGGCGGCACTGAAGCTTTCTTT.

The table lists this clonotype with a few counts. The rearrangement links TRBV6-5 to TRBJ1-3, with D possibly being TRBD1 (6 bases). V dropped 0 bases and J dropped 4 bases, with 13 bases sitting between them. The CDR3 consists of 16 residues. Germline V CDR1 and CDR2: MNHEY, SVGAGI. Here the CDR3 DNA reads TGTGCCAGCAGTTACTCAAACAGGGCGCAAGGAAACACCATATATTTT. Translated: CASSYSNRAQGNTIYF.

The table lists this clonotype with many counts. This chain connects TRBV12-3 or TRBV12-4 to TRBJ2-7, with 8 bases aligning to TRBD1. CDR3 length equals 12 residues. J was trimmed by 3 bases and V by 9 bases; bases with no gene match: 4. The DNA of the CDR3 is TGTGCCAGTAGACAGGGGCGCTACGAGCAGTACTTC. Protein: CASRQGRYEQYF.

This clonotype appeared many times. The J gene is TRBJ2-1, the V gene TRBV5-5; 9 bases align to TRBD2. The germline V gene encodes CDR1 SGHKS and CDR2 YYEKEE (reference sequence). V was pared by 0 bases and J by 7 bases, with 5 bases of the junction left unmatched. CDR3 length equals 15 residues. CDR3 region: CASSLGAGGANEQFF. CDR3 DNA: TGTGCCAGCAGCTTGGGTGCGGGAGGGGCTAATGAGCAGTTCTTC.

This clonotype was recorded at least ten times. The rearrangement joins TRBV30 to TRBJ2-3; D possibly corresponds to TRBD2 (6 bases). Germline V gene data show CDR1 as GTSNPN and CDR2 as SVGIG (reference sequence). V lost 3 bases to trimming and J lost 0 bases, with 10 bases between them. This CDR3 region has 14 residues. In nucleotides, the CDR3 is TGTGCCTGGAGGGGACTTGCTAGCACAGATACGCAGTATTTT. Encoded protein: CAWRGLASTDTQYF.